This TCR beta chain was sequenced in a study of human T cells and chemical hapten exposure. In the study overall: Skin of the upper inner arm, roughly 2 cm by roughly 2 cm, received 2% DPC for sensitization. Scalp application of diphenylcyclopropenone was performed weekly in patients across the entire roughly 25-week study. Study conclusions and caveats: Having alopecia, the donors may differ immunologically from healthy people.

V lost 6 bases to trimming and J lost 1 base, with 8 bases between them. Germline lookup yields CDR1 SQVTM and CDR2 ANQGSEA. This CDR3 is built from 12 residues. Time point denoted: pre-sensitization, week 0. The treatment is: therapeutic diphenylcyclopropenone sensitization with weekly scalp DPC. This clonotype has at least ten counts. Its antigen remains unknown. Individual cDNA molecules each carried unique molecular identifiers attached by the library. TCRdb fed the RACE reads into MiXCR, producing one record per CDR3 protein. The sample records around 57,000 distinct CDR3 sequences, around 11% being singletons.

The chain is built from TRBV29-1 and TRBJ2-3; D might be TRBD2 (5 bases). This receptor was taken from a woman between 40 and 50 years old with alopecia areata. Some clones in this sample may be carry-over from other donors' samples. The material was whole blood, obtained in connection with sensitization to the hapten diphenylcyclopropenone (DPC). CDR3 sequence (DNA): TGCAGCGTGATGCGGGGCACAGATACGCAGTATTTT. It translates to CSVMRGTDTQYF.